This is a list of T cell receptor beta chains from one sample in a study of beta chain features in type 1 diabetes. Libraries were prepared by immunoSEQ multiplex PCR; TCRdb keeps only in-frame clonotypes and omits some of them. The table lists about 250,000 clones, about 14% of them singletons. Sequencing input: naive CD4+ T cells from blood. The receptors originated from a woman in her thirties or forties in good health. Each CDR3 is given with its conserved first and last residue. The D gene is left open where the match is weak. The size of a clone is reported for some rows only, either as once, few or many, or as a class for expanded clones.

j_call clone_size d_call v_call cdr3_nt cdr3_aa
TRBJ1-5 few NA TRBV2 TGTGCCAGCAAGGCAGGCTATAGCAATCAGCCCCAGCATTTT CASKAGYSNQPQHF
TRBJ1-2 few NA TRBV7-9 TGTGCCAGCAGCTTGGGGGGGATCTATGGCTACACCTTC CASSLGGIYGYTF
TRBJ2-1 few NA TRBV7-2 TGTGCCAGCAGCTCCTGGACAGAGTCCAATGAGCAGTTCTTC CASSSWTESNEQFF
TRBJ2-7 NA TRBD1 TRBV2 TGTGCCAGCGGGAAGACAGGGGTATCCTACGAGCAGTACTTC CASGKTGVSYEQYF
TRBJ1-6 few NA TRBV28 TGTGCCAGCAGTTCCCCCCCTAATAATTCACCCCTCCACTTT CASSSPPNNSPLHF
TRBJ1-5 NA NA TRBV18 TGTGCCAGCTCACCAACCGGGACGGGGGATCAGCCCCAGCATTTT CASSPTGTGDQPQHF
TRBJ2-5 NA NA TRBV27 TGTGCCAGCAGTTTAACTAGGGGGAAGACCCAGTACTTC CASSLTRGKTQYF
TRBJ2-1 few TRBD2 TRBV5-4 TGTGCCAGCACCCCAGCGGGGGGGATTGGTGAGCAGTTCTTC CASTPAGGIGEQFF
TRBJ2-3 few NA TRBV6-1 TGTGCCAGCCAATCGAATCTAGCGAAAGATACGCAGTATTTT CASQSNLAKDTQYF
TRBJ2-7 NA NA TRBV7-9 TGTGCCAGCAGCTTAGAGGGACTTTCCTACGAGCAGTACTTC CASSLEGLSYEQYF
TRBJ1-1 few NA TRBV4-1 TGCGCCAGCAGCCAGGACAGATCGAACACTGAAGCTTTCTTT CASSQDRSNTEAFF
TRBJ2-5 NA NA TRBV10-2 TGCGCCAGCGGACAACAAGAGACCCAGTACTTC CASGQQETQYF
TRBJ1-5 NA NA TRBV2 TGTGCCAGCATTAACCCCGGGAACAATCAGCCCCAGCATTTT CASINPGNNQPQHF
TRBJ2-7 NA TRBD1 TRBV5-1 TGCGCCAGCAGCTCCCAAGGGACAGGGGGCTGGGAGCAGTACTTC CASSSQGTGGWEQYF
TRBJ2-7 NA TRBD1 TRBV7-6 TGTGCCAGCAGCTTCCGACAGGGCGAGCAGTACTTC CASSFRQGEQYF
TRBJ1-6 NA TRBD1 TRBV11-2 TGTGCCAGCAGCTTAGGGCCGGGACAGGGTTATTCACCCCTCCACTTT CASSLGPGQGYSPLHF
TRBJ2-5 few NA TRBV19 TGTGCCAGTGGCTGGGGAGGGACCCAGTACTTC CASGWGGTQYF
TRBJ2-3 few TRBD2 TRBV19 TGTGCCAGTAGTACCGGACTAGCGGGGGGGCCAGATACGCAGTATTTT CASSTGLAGGPDTQYF
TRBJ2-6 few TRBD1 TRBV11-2 TGTGCCAGCAGCTTAATTTGGCGACAGGGGGCCGCTGGGGCCAACGTCCTGACTTTC CASSLIWRQGAAGANVLTF
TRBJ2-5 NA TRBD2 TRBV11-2 TGTGCCAGCAGTTATCAACCGGGAGGTGTTCAAGAGACCCAGTACTTC CASSYQPGGVQETQYF
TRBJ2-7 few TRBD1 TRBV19 TGTGCCAGTAGTTCCCCTCCCGGGACAGGGTACTACGAGCAGTACTTC CASSSPPGTGYYEQYF
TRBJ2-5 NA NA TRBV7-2 TGTGCCAGCAGCCCTCACAGGGAAGAGACCCAGTACTTC CASSPHREETQYF
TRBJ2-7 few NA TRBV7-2 TGTGCCAGCAGCTTAGTATCCTACGAGCAGTACTTC CASSLVSYEQYF
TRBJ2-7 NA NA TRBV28 TGTGCCAGCAGCTCCCTTCAGAACGCCCCCGCCGAGCAGTACTTC CASSSLQNAPAEQYF
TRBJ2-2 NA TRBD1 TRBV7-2 TGTGCCAGCAGCTTAGCTACAGGGGGCAACACCGGGGAGCTGTTTTTT CASSLATGGNTGELFF
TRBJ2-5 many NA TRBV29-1 TGCAGCGTTGCTAACCAAGAGACCCAGTACTTC CSVANQETQYF
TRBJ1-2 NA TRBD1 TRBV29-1 TGCAGCGTTGAGACAGGGTTGGGCTATGGCTACACCTTC CSVETGLGYGYTF
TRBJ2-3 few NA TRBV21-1 TGTGCCAGCAGCAAAGGGAGGGCTCTTACAGATACGCAGTATTTT CASSKGRALTDTQYF